This T cell receptor (beta chain) was captured by sequencing in a study of vaccination effects on CD4 cells after COVID-19. Study-wide results and caveats: There were few convalescent patients in the study and no early post-infection timepoints. Healthy vaccinees had only 1 of 255 vaccine-induced clones cross-react with common cold coronaviruses.

Germline assignment: CDR1 MNHEY and CDR2 SVGAGI. V shed 10 bases, J shed 2 bases, and the junction held 5 bases outside the gene matches. The CDR3 has 14 amino acids. In the case of this clone: Its target is unknown.

Only in-frame clones appear in the TCRdb table, and some are missing; sequencing was by immunoSEQ multiplex PCR. This repertoire shows tens of thousands of clones, 75% to 85% found once; its top ten account for 2%. Sequencing in the ViraFEST assay came after antigen-specific CD4+ T cells had been expanded with viral peptide pools, which were used to stimulate PBMC. After roughly 9 days in culture, the CD4+ T cells were isolated. Each participant was given two doses of one vaccine (BNT162b2 or mRNA-1273). According to the study, vaccine recipients showed no prior SARS-CoV-2 infection and negative nucleocapsid antibodies. The authors replaced half the medium with IL-2 medium on days 3 and 7.

This chain uses TRBV6-5 with TRBJ2-6, with TRBD1 matching 7 bases. This sequence was found in a human donor who received a COVID-19 vaccine. Sequenced here: CD4+ T cells from PBMCs cultured with HCoV-OC43 spike peptides, sampled after COVID-19 vaccination. Subset noted: HCoV-OC43 spike overlapping peptide pool stimulation. CDR3 protein: CATEGGPGANVLTF. In nucleotides, the CDR3 is TGTGCCACCGAAGGGGGCCCTGGGGCCAACGTCCTGACTTTC.